What follows are 8 T cell receptor beta chains derived from one specimen sequenced in a study of blood T cell repertoires in COVID-19. Only in-frame clones appear in the TCRdb table, and some are missing; sequencing was by immunoSEQ multiplex PCR. The table records 140,000 to 150,000 clones, around 87% of them present only once. Sequencing used PBMCs or T cells enriched from blood (not recorded which). These receptors all come from a man aged 55 to 70 who had recovered from COVID-19.

The chain combines TRBV6-6 with TRBJ2-6, with 8 bases identical to TRBD1. The CDR3 totals 16 residues. CDR1 and CDR2 from the germline V gene are MNHNY and SVGAGI (reference sequence). V shed 3 bases and J 2 bases; nucleotides not matched to a gene: 3. CDR3 in DNA: TGTGCCAGCAGTTATGACAGGGGCACTGGGGCCAACGTCCTGACTTTC. It specifies CASSYDRGTGANVLTF.

CDR3 loop: CASSHQGNEQYF. For the CDR3, the DNA is TGTGCCAGCAGCCACCAGGGAAACGAGCAGTACTTC. V and J are TRBV7-9 and TRBJ2-7; possibly TRBD1 for D (5 bases). The CDR3 has 12 amino acids. Looked up from germline, CDR1 is SEHNR and CDR2 is FQNEAQ (reference sequence). Between the trimmed V and J ends, which lost 5 bases and 5 bases, there was a span of 10 bases. The complete variable domain, with remaining parts taken from reference TRBV7-9 and TRBJ2-7, reads DTGVSQNPRHKITKRGQNVTFRCDPISEHNRLYWYRQTLGQGPEFLTYFQNEAQLEKSRLLSDRFSAERPKGSFSTLEIQRTEQGDSAMYLCASSHQGNEQYFGPGTRLTVT.

The chain links TRBV7-2 to TRBJ1-6, with D possibly TRBD1 on 6 matching bases. V was pared by 6 bases and J by 10 bases, with 13 bases between. CDR1 and CDR2 from the germline V gene are SGHTA and FQGNSA. CDR3 length: 13 amino acids. The CDR3 DNA reads as TGTGCCAGCAGTCCTACACAGGGCTCACCCCTCCACTTT. It specifies CASSPTQGSPLHF.

This sequence joins TRBV6-5 and TRBJ2-3; 13 bases agree with TRBD2. Germline loops: CDR1 MNHEY, CDR2 SVGAGI. The J segment lost 5 bases and the V segment lost 6 bases, leaving 2 bases of the junction unmatched. This CDR3 has 14 residues. In DNA, the CDR3 is TGTGCCAGCAGGAGGACTAGCGGGGGAGATACGCAGTATTTT. This translates into CASRRTSGGDTQYF.

This clone occurred a few times. The CDR3 DNA reads TGTGCCACCAGCAGCGACCCACGGAGTCTAGATAGCCACTATGGCTACACCTTC. Translated: CATSSDPRSLDSHYGYTF. The rearrangement uses TRBV15 and TRBJ1-2; D gene unclear. The length of the CDR3 is 18 residues. V lost 3 bases and J 3 bases, leaving 23 bases between the germline ends. CDR1 and CDR2 from the germline V gene are LNHNV and YYDKDF (reference sequence).

The genes are TRBV7-2 and TRBJ1-1; 7 bases fit TRBD1. CDR3 length equals 13 residues. CDR1 and CDR2 from the germline V gene are SGHTA and FQGNSA. The junction had 4 bases not matched to a gene; V was cut back by 5 bases and J by 4 bases. CDR3 sequence: CASSLSGGTEAFF. CDR3 coding DNA: TGTGCCAGCAGCCTTTCAGGGGGCACTGAAGCTTTCTTT.

The rearrangement links TRBV15 to TRBJ2-4, with TRBD2 identical over 7 bases. Losses at the gene ends were 1 base for V and 9 bases for J; bases not matched to a gene: 6. CDR3 length equals 14 residues. The germline CDR1 and CDR2 sequences are LNHNV and YYDKDF (reference sequence). In nucleotides, the CDR3 is TGTGCCACCAGCAGAGGGGCGGGACTACGCATTCAGTACTTC. Its translation: CATSRGAGLRIQYF.

This CDR3 reads CATQGAIEAFF. The CDR3 DNA reads TGTGCCACACAGGGGGCCATTGAAGCTTTCTTT. The chain has TRBV25-1 and TRBJ1-1; 9 nucleotides line up with TRBD1. The V and J ends lost 10 bases and 7 bases, in that order; junction bases with no gene match: 4. Per germline, CDR1 MGHDK and CDR2 SYGVNS. This CDR3 has 11 residues.